This TCR beta chain was profiled in a study of T cell responses to AZD1222 COVID-19 vaccine. Study results and limitations: Researchers report vaccine-associated CD4 TCRs spanning spike, with dominance at 160-218 and 743-854. Most donors were white British and more were female, and clonal diversity was possibly underestimated. Nearly half of spike-specific TCRs reportedly go after variant regions that carry no mutations.

The data were produced by immunoSEQ multiplex PCR, yet TCRdb's version contains in-frame clones alone and is incomplete. The sample comprises 95,000 to 100,000 clones, more than 70% of which are singletons, and roughly a tenth rests with the top ten. Remarks on this clone: Its antigen is still unknown.

Germline V lookup: CDR1 MDHEN, CDR2 SYDVKM. V was shortened by 7 bases and J by 2 bases, with 8 bases between the two germline ends. The CDR3 has 12 residues. Researchers grouped second doses given at about 4 or about 12 weeks into one pool. Sequenced here: peripheral blood, sampled 28 days after the second AZD1222 dose. V is TRBV28 and J is TRBJ1-1, with unresolved D. This TCR derives from an adult who received the AZD1222 COVID-19 vaccine. CDR3 in amino acids: CASKVPNTEAFF. In DNA form, the CDR3 reads TGTGCCAGCAAAGTCCCCAACACTGAAGCTTTCTTT.